This TCR beta chain was documented in a study of blood T cells in healthy people across ages (dated by TCRdb to between 2014 and 2016). Regarding the study in general: In model experiments, roughly one uniquely barcoded TCR beta cDNA molecule per two T cells was captured by template switching. Age-related changes in TCR beta repertoire diversity were measured in the study by deep sequencing normalized with unique cDNA molecular identifiers. The donors were split into four age groups: young (average 16 years), middle-aged (roughly 39), aged (roughly 60) and long-lived (roughly 80). For two donors (one aged 18 to 29 and one aged 80 or older), the study analyzed two additional independent replicas of 1 million unique cDNA reads from the same blood draw. Donors of different ages were randomly distributed across sequencing lanes to avoid experimental bias. Overall study outcomes, separate from this receptor: Observed TCR beta diversity correlated strongly with the percentage of naive T cells measured by flow cytometry. Conclusive comparison of naive and antigen-experienced compartments was prevented by the profiling of bulk unsorted PBMCs. Compared with the aged group, the long-lived group had more naive CD4+ T cells, fewer expanded clones and increased TCR diversity, a pattern suggesting age selection. The CMV infection status of donors was not known, potentially confounding age-related changes in expanded clonotypes. Observed TCR beta diversity per million T cells fell roughly linearly with age, and a significant reduction was already apparent by age approximately 40. Total diversity estimates from one million sequenced T cells were considered lower bounds and underestimates.

Donors were a few dozen systemically healthy Caucasian individuals from Russia aged 6 to 90 years. Ten milliliters of peripheral blood were drawn from each donor into EDTA-treated Vacutainer tubes. PBMCs were isolated by Ficoll-Paque density-gradient centrifugation, with at least 6 million obtained per sample. Trizol reagent was used to extract total RNA from PBMCs, with at least 5 micrograms per sample. For every donor, flow cytometry on a PBMC aliquot measured the percentage of naive CD45RAhigh/CD27high T cells. The library relied on 5' RACE. These reads were obtained on an Illumina HiSeq 2500. The second PCR ran for about 7 to 11 cycles and used a J-beta primer mix along with a sample-barcoded 5' primer. A template-switch 5' adaptor carrying 12 random nucleotides introduced a unique molecular identifier onto each TCR beta cDNA molecule. Each sample yielded at least 3 million CDR3-containing paired-end reads. First-strand cDNA synthesis was performed from all RNA using the Mint cDNA synthesis kit, with priming by a TRBC-specific oligonucleotide. Following uracil-DNA glycosylase treatment, a first 18-cycle PCR with universal primers M1SS and BC2_uni_R was performed on all cDNA. As for how the authors treated the data: For normalization, 1 million high-quality reads, each with a distinct molecular identifier, were randomly selected from each sample. Reads with shared molecular identifiers were discarded instead of being binned into consensus sequences. MiTCR, run with a Q25 quality threshold and the strictest error-elimination algorithm, handled CDR3 identification, clonotype clustering and error correction. A nonparametric unseen species model with Euler transformation was used to estimate lower-bound total TCR beta diversity. In-frame beta chains were kept once TCRdb had trimmed the public reads at Q25 with fastp and called clones with MiXCR. Each CDR3 protein appears once, grouped with its most common genes and DNA. These V and J calls derive from TCRdb rather than the authors' analysis. This sample lists approximately 1.5 million distinct CDR3 sequences; approximately 32% were detected once. The biggest ten clones account for over 9% of the sample.

A note on this clonotype: The antigen it binds to is not known. Within one base of it there is no much larger clone, and no base qualities were kept.

The germline V gene supplies CDR1 SGDLS and CDR2 YYNGEE. The CDR3 starts with the cysteine, ends with the phenylalanine, and has 14 residues. The sequence is cut down to CDR3 DNA, 42 bases in frame from base 1. The trim is 6 bases for V and 7 bases for J, with a gap of 20 bases between the germline ends. The sequencing input was blood. The receptor was isolated from a woman aged 25 to 39 in good health. The chain is made from TRBV9 and TRBJ2-7; the D gene assignment is ambiguous. This receptor carries the CDR3 CASTKGYTGAEQYF. The nucleotide sequence is TGTGCCAGCACCAAGGGCTACACCGGAGCAGAGCAGTACTTC.